This passage covers 28 T cell receptor beta chains from one sample sequenced in a study of OX40 agonist ivuxolimab in advanced cancers. Assay used: immunoSEQ multiplex PCR; TCRdb lists only in-frame clones, some missing. The sample gives 15,000 or so clones, approximately 80% of which show up once; roughly 32% is in the top ten. The sample in question was CD4+ or CD8+ T cells sorted from blood, obtained in a trial of the OX40 agonist ivuxolimab. These receptors were collected from an adult with an advanced solid tumor such as melanoma, head and neck, liver or kidney cancer.

This clone was counted a single time. This rearrangement joins TRBV4-1 to TRBJ1-2, with unresolved D. The germline V and J ends were trimmed by 1 base and 6 bases, with 6 bases remaining between them. Germline lookup yields CDR1 MGHRA and CDR2 YSYEKL. CDR3 length equals 12 residues. For the CDR3, the DNA is TGCGCCAGCAGCCAAGGGAAGAATGGCTACACCTTC. Translation: CASSQGKNGYTF.

The chain uses TRBV5-6 and TRBJ2-2; no firm D call. V lost 3 bases to trimming and J lost 1 base, with 7 bases between them. CDR3 length: 14 amino acids. From germline, CDR1 is SGHDT and CDR2 YYEEEE. The CDR3 DNA reads as TGTGCCAGCAGCTGGGCCTTGAACACCGGGGAGCTGTTTTTT. Translation: CASSWALNTGELFF. The entire variable domain, with the rest obtained from reference TRBV5-6 and TRBJ2-2, is as follows: DAGVTQSPTHLIKTRGQQVTLRCSPKSGHDTVSWYQQALGQGPQFIFQYYEEEERQRGNFPDRFSGHQFPNYSSELNVNALLLGDSALYLCASSWALNTGELFFGEGSRLTVL.

The CDR3 bases are TGTGCCAGTACCCAGGGGCTGTACAATGAGCAGTTCTTC. Its protein product is CASTQGLYNEQFF. The V gene is TRBV19, the J gene TRBJ2-1, with D maybe TRBD1 (6 bases). CDR1 and CDR2 from the germline V gene are LNHDA and SQIVND (reference sequence). The CDR3 consists of 13 residues. Between the trimmed V and J ends, which lost 7 bases and 4 bases, there was a span of 11 bases.

This clone is medium-sized by share. The chain employs TRBV2 and TRBJ2-2; D perhaps matches TRBD2 (6 bases). V was clipped by 8 bases and J by 6 bases, with 22 bases between them. The CDR3 runs 16 residues. Germline V CDR1 and CDR2: SNHLY, FYNNEI. The CDR3 DNA reads as TGTGCCAGCTGTCCGGTGGAGGGAAGTTTGTCCGGGGAGCTGTTTTTT. It specifies CASCPVEGSLSGELFF. Looking up the rest from reference TRBV2 and TRBJ2-2 gives the full variable domain: EPEVTQTPSHQVTQMGQEVILRCVPISNHLYFYWYRQILGQKVEFLVSFYNNEISEKSEIFDDQFSVERPDGSNFTLKIRSTKLEDSAMYFCASCPVEGSLSGELFFGEGSRLTVL.

J is TRBJ1-4 and V is TRBV4-3, with TRBD1 as a possible D gene (5 bases). Germline CDR1 and CDR2: LGHNA and YSLEER. The CDR3 sequence is 15 residues long. Trimming cost V 1 base and J 8 bases, with 14 bases left between them. The CDR3: CASSQGRWDGEKLFF. The DNA for the CDR3 is TGCGCCAGCAGCCAAGGGCGGTGGGACGGCGAAAAACTGTTTTTT.

This clone came up once. The chain links TRBV10-3 to TRBJ2-2, with D possibly called TRBD1 or TRBD2 (5 bases each). The CDR3 spans 15 residues. Between the trimmed V and J ends, which lost 5 bases and 6 bases, there was a span of 16 bases. CDR1 and CDR2 from the germline V gene are ENHRY and SYGVKD. In DNA, the CDR3 is TGTGCCATCAGTTTGCCCGGGGCCAGTCCCGGGGAGCTGTTTTTT. Translated: CAISLPGASPGELFF.

This clone has just a few counts. This CDR3 reads CASRLAQGEKLFF. The CDR3 DNA is TGTGCCAGCAGGTTGGCCCAGGGGGAAAAACTGTTTTTT. V gene TRBV28 combines with J gene TRBJ1-4, with TRBD1 as a possible D gene (6 bases). Per germline, CDR1 MDHEN and CDR2 SYDVKM. Trimming stripped 6 bases from V and 8 bases from J, with 13 bases between. This CDR3 spans 13 amino acids.

This chain links TRBV4-1 with TRBJ2-7; 13 bases are shared with TRBD2. J was trimmed by 6 bases and V by 4 bases; bases with no gene match: 9. The CDR3 is 16 residues long. Germline CDR1 reads MGHRA; CDR2 reads YSYEKL. This CDR3 reads CASSPYGLAGDTEQYF. The CDR3 region has the DNA TGCGCCAGCAGCCCCTATGGACTAGCGGGAGATACCGAGCAGTACTTC.

On this clone itself: At one of its ends the junction is not consistent with the germline gene, which may arise from a read error. The sample has other DNA sequences that encode this CDR3 too. The chain has TRBV7-9 and TRBJ1-2; D is unresolved. The CDR3 length is 11 residues. The V gene's germline CDR1 is SEHNR and CDR2 FQNEAQ (reference sequence). The CDR3 nucleotides are TGCGCCAGCAGCTTAGATTATGGCTACACCTTC. This translates into CASSLDYGYTF.

This clone is labeled as medium-sized. This chain links TRBV7-9 with TRBJ1-1, with D unresolved. The V end lost 5 bases, the J end lost 1 base, and 5 bases lay between the germline ends. CDR3 length: 12 residues. Germline V gene lookup returns CDR1 SEHNR and CDR2 FQNEAQ (reference sequence). The CDR3 DNA is TGTGCCAGCAGCCCACCGAACACTGAAGCTTTCTTT. It is translated as CASSPPNTEAFF.

Here the CDR3 DNA reads TGCGCCAGCAGCCAAGATCCCCCTCCCGGAATCGAAAAACTGTTTTTT. Residues: CASSQDPPPGIEKLFF. The chain joins TRBV4-1 to TRBJ1-4, with no clear D. Trimming shortened V by 0 bases and J by 8 bases, and 16 bases separated the two germline ends. This CDR3 has 16 amino acids. Germline-derived CDR1 and CDR2 are MGHRA and YSYEKL.

This chain joins TRBV6-5 and TRBJ1-1, with a weak D call TRBD1 (6 bases). Per germline, CDR1 MNHEY and CDR2 SVGAGI. The CDR3 spans 13 residues. Between the trimmed V and J ends, which lost 7 bases and 3 bases, there was a span of 12 bases. The CDR3, as DNA: TGTGCCAGCAAAGGGACATCCTACACTGAAGCTTTCTTT. Its translation is CASKGTSYTEAFF.

Notes on this clone: A read error may be the cause here, since a much bigger clone is one base away. CDR3 nucleotides: TGTGCCAGCAGCTTGGGCATGGTGGTCACTGAAGCTTTCTTT. Its translation: CASSLGMVVTEAFF. The chain joins TRBV7-2 to TRBJ1-1; D is unclear. V gave up 3 bases and J gave up 4 bases, with 12 bases separating them. The CDR3 covers 14 residues. The germline V gene has CDR1 SGHTA and CDR2 FQGNSA.

This clone qualifies as medium-sized. J is TRBJ1-1 and V is TRBV6-5; D gene ambiguous. V lost 5 bases, J lost 2 bases, and 6 bases lay in between. Germline CDR1 reads MNHEY; CDR2 reads SVGAGI. The CDR3 spans 12 residues. CDR3 in amino acids: CASSPGNTEAFF. Here the CDR3 DNA reads TGTGCCAGCAGTCCGGGCAACACTGAAGCTTTCTTT.

The count of this clone is one. This chain's CDR3 is CASSPGTSGPYGYTF. CDR3 nucleotide sequence: TGTGCCAGCAGCCCTGGGACGTCGGGACCCTATGGCTACACCTTC. J is TRBJ1-2 and V is TRBV16, with D perhaps matching TRBD1 (5 bases). The V end was cut by 4 bases, the J end by 4 bases, with 16 bases between. The germline gives CDR1 KGHSY, CDR2 FQNENV. CDR3 length: 15 amino acids.

The chain carries TRBV7-6 and TRBJ2-7; the D gene could be TRBD1 or TRBD2 (6 bases each). The germline V and J ends were trimmed by 5 bases and 6 bases, with 11 bases remaining between them. This CDR3 spans 12 amino acids. CDR1 SGHVS and CDR2 FNYEAQ come from the germline V gene. In nucleotides, the CDR3 is TGTGCCAGCAGCACTGGGGGGCGCGAGCAGTACTTC. Amino acids: CASSTGGREQYF.

The chain employs TRBV4-1 and TRBJ2-7, with a tentative D call TRBD1 (6 bases). The germline CDR1 and CDR2 sequences are MGHRA and YSYEKL. V was pared by 8 bases and J by 6 bases, with 14 bases between. The length of the CDR3 is 12 residues. In nucleotides, the CDR3 is TGCGCCAGCGGCGGTGGGGGCGGCGAGCAGTACTTC. Translated: CASGGGGGEQYF.

The chain couples TRBV28 to TRBJ2-5, with unresolved D. The DNA end lines up better with TRBJ2-7; the J call may be wrong. The CDR3 is 12 residues long. Germline CDR1 MDHEN, CDR2 SYDVKM. The CDR3 DNA follows: TGTGCCAGCAGTTTCCTCTCCTACGAGCAGTACTTC. Encoded protein: CASSFLSYEQYF.

The rearrangement links TRBV4-1 to TRBJ1-2, with 8 bases identical to TRBD1. The CDR3 is made up of 15 amino acids. Trimming at V came to 5 bases and at J to 6 bases, leaving 11 bases not matched to a gene. Germline CDR1 reads MGHRA; CDR2 reads YSYEKL. Written as DNA, the CDR3 is TGCGCCAGCAGCTTCCAGGGGGCGGTCGTTAATGGCTACACCTTC. This codes for CASSFQGAVVNGYTF.

The rearrangement joins TRBV9 to TRBJ1-4; TRBD1 matches at 8 bases. The CDR3 consists of 16 residues. Germline loops: CDR1 SGDLS, CDR2 YYNGEE. J lost 7 bases, V lost 0 bases, and 8 bases had no gene match. CDR3 region: CASSVADDRGGEKLFF. The CDR3 DNA is TGTGCCAGCAGCGTAGCTGACGACAGGGGAGGTGAAAAACTGTTTTTT.

This sequence joins TRBV28 and TRBJ1-1; D gene unclear. Germline V gene data show CDR1 as MDHEN and CDR2 as SYDVKM. The V and J ends lost 8 bases and 1 base respectively, with 14 bases between them. The CDR3 spans 14 residues. Here the CDR3 reads CASSHRAGNTEAFF. The CDR3 DNA reads as TGTGCCAGCTCCCACCGGGCAGGGAACACTGAAGCTTTCTTT.

The chain has TRBV7-6 and TRBJ1-5; 9 nucleotides match TRBD1. CDR1 and CDR2 (germline): SGHVS, FNYEAQ. V trimming: 3 bases; J trimming: 4 bases; junction bases outside the gene matches: 4. The CDR3 contains 15 residues. In DNA, the CDR3 is TGTGCCAGCAGCTTGGCGGGACAGGGTAATCAGCCCCAGCATTTT. Translating it yields CASSLAGQGNQPQHF.

The chain carries TRBV6-5 and TRBJ2-7; maybe TRBD1 (6 bases). Germline V lookup: CDR1 MNHEY, CDR2 SVGAGI. The CDR3 is 13 residues long. V gave up 2 bases and J gave up 5 bases, with 10 bases separating them. The DNA for the CDR3 is TGTGCCAGCAGTTACCCAGGGGTTAACGAGCAGTACTTC. This encodes CASSYPGVNEQYF.

This rearrangement joins TRBV2 to TRBJ2-3, with 8 bases fitting TRBD1. The germline V gene has CDR1 SNHLY and CDR2 FYNNEI. The CDR3 loop spans 17 amino acids. J gave up 0 bases and V 2 bases, and 7 bases lay outside the gene matches. The CDR3 DNA reads as TGTGCCAGCAGTGAACCGGCAGGGGGCCTTAGCACAGATACGCAGTATTTT. This translates into CASSEPAGGLSTDTQYF.

This chain links TRBV15 with TRBJ2-1; the D is unclear. CDR1 is LNHNV and CDR2 is YYDKDF in the germline V gene (reference sequence). This CDR3 has 13 residues. V lost 5 bases and J lost 5, with 10 bases in between. CDR3 residues: CATSLRENNEQFF. CDR3 bases: TGTGCCACCAGCTTAAGAGAGAACAATGAGCAGTTCTTC.

V gene TRBV19 combines with J gene TRBJ2-4, with TRBD1 identical over 10 bases. This CDR3 is built from 18 residues. Germline assignment: CDR1 LNHDA and CDR2 SQIVND (reference sequence). After removal of 9 bases from V and 0 bases from J, the junction contained 14 bases not matched to a gene. CDR3 amino acids: CASETGTGVGGAKNIQYF. The DNA for the CDR3 is TGTGCCAGCGAAACGGGGACAGGGGTCGGAGGAGCCAAAAACATTCAGTACTTC.

The J gene is TRBJ2-3, the V gene TRBV4-3; D is undetermined. The CDR3 sequence is 13 residues long. Germline assignment: CDR1 LGHNA and CDR2 YSLEER. Trimming shortened V by 3 bases and J by 2 bases, and 6 bases separated the two germline ends. The CDR3 nucleotides read TGCGCCAGCAGCCAGGCACCCACAGATACGCAGTATTTT. Translation: CASSQAPTDTQYF.

The V and J genes are TRBV7-3 and TRBJ2-3; D is ambiguous. Germline V gene sequence: CDR1 SGHTA, CDR2 FQGTGA. This CDR3 region has 13 residues. The ends were cut back, 4 bases at V and 9 bases at J, with 14 bases in the middle. The CDR3 nucleotides read TGTGCCAGCAGCTCGGATGGGCCAGGAACGCAGTATTTT. As protein: CASSSDGPGTQYF.